The present T cell receptor beta chain was sequenced within a study of siplizumab effects on memory and regulatory T cells. V dropped 0 bases and J dropped 6 bases, with 12 bases sitting between them. There are 15 residues in the CDR3. Per germline, CDR1 SGHRS and CDR2 YFSETQ. Study-wide points: Siplizumab significantly lowered the alloreactive sequences that could be traced to unstimulated CD4+ memory cells. Naive T cells were seen as more diverse than memory cells and as major alloresponse contributors. A minor share of alloreactive clones matched unstimulated subsets. The Treg-derived share of mappable alloreactive CD4+ clones averaged 68.8% with siplizumab and 25% to 30% in controls.

Method: immunoSEQ multiplex PCR; TCRdb's copy keeps in-frame clones and lacks some. The data contain fewer than 110,000 clones, around 90% of them singletons. Regarding this clone: Its matching antigen is unknown.

The rearrangement joins TRBV5-1 to TRBJ2-2; unclear D gene. This clonotype was obtained from a human donor in good health. The sequenced material came from non-Treg CD4+ T cells sorted from blood. CDR3 loop: CASSLASKLSGELFF. The CDR3, as DNA: TGCGCCAGCAGCTTGGCTAGTAAACTCTCCGGGGAGCTGTTTTTT. The whole variable domain, filled in from reference TRBV5-1 and TRBJ2-2, reads KAGVTQTPRYLIKTRGQQVTLSCSPISGHRSVSWYQQTPGQGLQFLFEYFSETQRNKGNFPGRFSGRQFSNSRSEMNVSTLELGDSALYLCASSLASKLSGELFFGEGSRLTVL.